Listed here are 21 T cell receptor beta chains from one sample, sequenced in a study of metastatic and nonmetastatic thyroid tumors. Nobody among the patients had been given any treatment before thyroid surgery. TCRdb ran MiXCR on the PCR reads. The data contain about 93,000 clones, about 9.1% of them singletons. Sequencing input: blood. These TCRs come from a female donor with papillary thyroid cancer or a benign thyroid nodule (not recorded which). Some clones in this sample may be carry-over from other donors' samples.

In the case of this clone: One end of the junction does not line up with germline, which may come from a read error. The V and J genes are TRBV6-2 or TRBV6-3 and TRBJ1-5, with 7 positions matching TRBD1. Germline V gene lookup returns CDR1 MNHEY and CDR2 SVGEGT. The CDR3 loop spans 19 amino acids. CDR3 protein: CASRQPGQWMGYSNQPQHF. For the CDR3, the DNA is TGTGCCAGCAGACAACCGGGACAGTGGATGGGGTATAGCAACCAGCCCCAGCATTTT.

V is TRBV11-2 and J is TRBJ2-1; TRBD2 agrees at 10 bases. Losses at the gene ends were 1 base for V and 4 bases for J; bases not matched to a gene: 7. The length of the CDR3 is 17 residues. Germline V gene sequence: CDR1 SGHAT, CDR2 FQNNGV. CDR3 coding DNA: TGTGCCAGCAGCTTAGTAGGGGTACTAGCGGGATACAATGAGCAGTTCTTC. Its translation: CASSLVGVLAGYNEQFF.

There are many counts of this clone. The rearrangement joins TRBV20-1 to TRBJ2-1; D is perhaps TRBD2 (5 bases). V was shortened by 6 bases and J by 3 bases, with 12 bases between the two germline ends. The germline V gene has CDR1 DFQATT and CDR2 SNEGSKA (reference sequence). This CDR3 has 13 residues. The CDR3 coding sequence is TGCAGTGCCCCCCTCCGGGACTACAATGAGCAGTTCTTC. Translating it yields CSAPLRDYNEQFF.

This clone was recorded many times. The gene calls are TRBV12-3 or TRBV12-4 and TRBJ1-1; the D gene is possibly TRBD1 (5 bases). Trimming pared 5 bases from V and 4 bases from J, leaving 17 bases between. The CDR3 length is 15 residues. The CDR3 loop reads CASSPRTPGVTEAFF. CDR3 DNA: TGTGCCAGCAGTCCAAGGACCCCGGGGGTCACTGAAGCTTTCTTT.

This clone was found many times. The V and J genes are TRBV6-1 and TRBJ2-7; D ambiguous. Germline-derived CDR1 and CDR2 are MNHNS and SASEGT. Trimming removed 0 bases from V and 0 bases from J, with 9 bases in between. CDR3 length: 15 residues. CDR3 DNA: TGTGCCAGCAGTGAAGCAATATGGGGCTCCTACGAGCAGTACTTC. It is translated as CASSEAIWGSYEQYF.

Many counts were recorded for this clone. A much bigger clone sits one base away, suggesting this may be a read error. This chain links TRBV2 with TRBJ2-7; D is unclear. Germline CDR1 SNHLY, CDR2 FYNNEI. V was cut by 6 bases and J by 0 bases, with 12 bases left in between. CDR3 length: 14 residues. The CDR3 DNA reads as TGTGCCAGCAGCCGGGCTACCTCCTCCTACGAGCAGTACTTC. Encoded protein: CASSRATSSYEQYF.

This clone was seen repeatedly, ten times or more. This same CDR3 is encoded by further DNA sequences in the sample. The rearrangement links TRBV4-1 to TRBJ2-3, with 8 bases fitting TRBD2. CDR3 length: 16 amino acids. Germline CDR1 MGHRA, CDR2 YSYEKL. V was clipped by 1 base and J by 2 bases; unmatched bases: 5. The CDR3 region has the DNA TGCGCCAGCAGCCAAGGACTAGCGTCCTACACAGATACGCAGTATTTT. Protein product: CASSQGLASYTDTQYF.

This clone was counted only a few times. The rearrangement links TRBV7-2 to TRBJ2-7; 7 nucleotides align to TRBD1. The CDR3 length is 12 residues. V was clipped by 3 bases and J by 9 bases; unmatched bases: 5. Germline values: CDR1 SGHTA, CDR2 FQGNSA. The CDR3 sequence is CASSLTGHGQYF. CDR3 nucleotides: TGTGCCAGCAGCTTGACAGGGCACGGGCAGTACTTC.

This clone was seen a few times. A read error may be the cause here, since a much bigger clone is one base away. J is TRBJ2-1 and V is TRBV5-4; D is unclear. There are 12 residues in the CDR3. Germline values: CDR1 SGHNT, CDR2 YYREEE (reference sequence). CDR3 sequence (DNA): TGTGTCAGCAGCTTGGCACGCAATGAGCAGTTCTTC. Its protein product is CVSSLARNEQFF.

In its sample, this clone was seen many times. The chain joins TRBV28 to TRBJ2-1, with 11 bases that match TRBD2. Germline assignment: CDR1 MDHEN and CDR2 SYDVKM. J gave up 8 bases and V 6 bases, and 12 bases lay outside the gene matches. The CDR3 covers 16 residues. CDR3 sequence (DNA): TGTGCCAGCAGCCTTAGCGGGGGGGCGAGTGTGGATGAGCAGTTCTTC. This translates into CASSLSGGASVDEQFF.

The table lists this clone with a few counts. This sequence joins TRBV9 and TRBJ2-5; the D call may be TRBD1 or TRBD2 (5 bases each). The V gene lost 0 bases and the J gene lost 5 bases, with 8 bases spanning the gap. This CDR3 region has 13 residues. Germline CDR1 reads SGDLS; CDR2 reads YYNGEE. This CDR3 reads CASSVAREETQYF. Written as DNA, the CDR3 is TGTGCCAGCAGCGTAGCCAGGGAGGAGACCCAGTACTTC. Full variable domain (rest looked up from reference TRBV9 and TRBJ2-5): DSGVTQTPKHLITATGQRVTLRCSPRSGDLSVYWYQQSLDQGLQFLIQYYNGEERAKGNILERFSAQQFPDLHSELNLSSLELGDSALYFCASSVAREETQYFGPGTRLLVL.

This clone showed up many times. V is TRBV2 and J is TRBJ2-1, with 9 bases lining up with TRBD1. This CDR3 comprises 13 residues. Trimming at V came to 6 bases and at J to 8 bases, leaving 5 bases not matched to a gene. Germline V lookup: CDR1 SNHLY, CDR2 FYNNEI. The CDR3, as DNA: TGTGCCAGCAGGTTGGGACAGGGCGATGAGCAGTTCTTC. It codes for CASRLGQGDEQFF.

In this sample, this clone turned up many times. The chain combines TRBV15 with TRBJ2-2; TRBD2 agrees at 16 bases. V shed 8 bases, J shed 0 bases, and the junction held 6 bases outside the gene matches. CDR1 is LNHNV and CDR2 is YYDKDF in the germline V gene (reference sequence). This CDR3 region has 18 residues. As DNA, the CDR3 is TGTGCCACCTCAACCGGGACTAGCGGGGGGGCGAACACCGGGGAGCTGTTTTTT. This encodes CATSTGTSGGANTGELFF.

In its sample, this clone was seen many times. This sequence joins TRBV7-9 and TRBJ1-1; no reliable D call. The germline gives CDR1 SEHNR, CDR2 FQNEAQ (reference sequence). Trimming shortened V by 7 bases and J by 3 bases, and 12 bases separated the two germline ends. The CDR3 contains 13 residues. CDR3: CASTMDGDTEAFF. In nucleotides, the CDR3 is TGTGCCAGCACTATGGACGGGGACACTGAAGCTTTCTTT.

This clone was counted many times. The chain links TRBV9 to TRBJ1-3; 7 nucleotides agree with TRBD1. CDR1 is SGDLS and CDR2 is YYNGEE in the germline V gene. With 1 base clipped from V and 0 bases from J, the junction kept 10 bases outside the gene matches. The CDR3 contains 18 residues. CDR3 sequence reads: CASSVNIKGQNSGNTIYF. The CDR3 DNA follows: TGTGCCAGCAGCGTAAACATAAAGGGACAGAACTCTGGAAACACCATATATTTT.

This clone showed up many times. V gene TRBV9 combines with J gene TRBJ1-1; D might be TRBD1 (6 bases). The germline gives CDR1 SGDLS, CDR2 YYNGEE. This CDR3 has 16 amino acids. Trimming took 3 bases from V and 1 from J, leaving 16 bases between them. CDR3 coding DNA: TGTGCCAGCAGCGCCCTAGGGGGGAGTTCGAACACTGAAGCTTTCTTT. Its translation: CASSALGGSSNTEAFF. Drawing the rest from reference TRBV9 and TRBJ1-1, the complete variable domain is DSGVTQTPKHLITATGQRVTLRCSPRSGDLSVYWYQQSLDQGLQFLIQYYNGEERAKGNILERFSAQQFPDLHSELNLSSLELGDSALYFCASSALGGSSNTEAFFGQGTRLTVV.

The genes are TRBV20-1 and TRBJ2-1; 9 positions match TRBD2. CDR1 and CDR2 from the germline V gene are DFQATT and SNEGSKA (reference sequence). The V gene end was trimmed by 0 bases and the J gene end by 5 bases; junction bases not matched to a gene: 8. CDR3 length equals 16 residues. The CDR3 bases are TGCAGTGCTAGAGAGGCGGGGGGGCCTGGGGACAATGAGCAGTTCTTC. Translating gives CSAREAGGPGDNEQFF.

This clone showed up many times. The V and J genes are TRBV6-4 and TRBJ1-3; the D gene is possibly TRBD1 (5 bases). Germline loops: CDR1 MRHNA, CDR2 SNTAGT. The CDR3 totals 15 residues. V was shortened by 3 bases and J by 7 bases, with 16 bases between the two germline ends. The CDR3 sequence is CASSEIRGRDNTIYF. CDR3 sequence (DNA): TGTGCCAGCAGTGAGATTCGGGGCAGGGACAACACCATATATTTT.

This clone was seen ten or more times. The chain couples TRBV9 to TRBJ2-3, with TRBD2 matching over 9 bases. V lost 2 bases and J lost 6; bases outside the gene matches: 4. Germline CDR1 is SGDLS and CDR2 is YYNGEE. The CDR3 extends over 14 amino acids. In nucleotides, the CDR3 is TGTGCCAGCAGCGTTTTAGCGGGGGAGGATACGCAGTATTTT. Translated, it gives CASSVLAGEDTQYF. Combining the CDR3 with reference TRBV9 and TRBJ2-3 gives the whole variable domain DSGVTQTPKHLITATGQRVTLRCSPRSGDLSVYWYQQSLDQGLQFLIQYYNGEERAKGNILERFSAQQFPDLHSELNLSSLELGDSALYFCASSVLAGEDTQYFGPGTRLTVL.

This clone was detected many times. This sequence joins TRBV10-1 and TRBJ2-5; D gene ambiguous. V dropped 0 bases and J dropped 1 base, with 6 bases sitting between them. This CDR3 has 14 amino acids. Germline lookup yields CDR1 WNHNN and CDR2 SYGVQD (reference sequence). CDR3 sequence: CASSESPVQETQYF. Here the CDR3 DNA reads TGCGCCAGCAGTGAGTCCCCAGTCCAAGAGACCCAGTACTTC.

This clone was detected ten times or more. A clone one base away is much larger, so this may be a read error. The rearrangement joins TRBV5-1 to TRBJ1-1; D is uncertain. This CDR3 has 15 amino acids. The ends were cut back, 1 base at V and 2 bases at J, with 12 bases in the middle. In germline, CDR1 is SGHRS, CDR2 YFSETQ. The CDR3 reads CASSLFTGPNTEAFF. The CDR3 nucleotides read TGCGCCAGCAGCTTGTTCACTGGGCCTAACACTGAAGCTTTCTTT.